Below, 28 T cell receptor beta chains from the same sample are listed, as sequenced in a study of blood T cell repertoires in COVID-19. The data were produced by immunoSEQ multiplex PCR, yet TCRdb's version contains in-frame clones alone and is incomplete. This table holds around 170,000 clones, about 83% found once. The sequenced material came from peripheral blood. All receptors derive from an elderly woman with acute or convalescent COVID-19.

The CDR3 DNA follows: TGTGCCAGCAGTCTTGAACCGACATACACCGGGGAGCTGTTTTTT. Its translation: CASSLEPTYTGELFF. The rearrangement joins TRBV7-6 to TRBJ2-2; D uncertain. This CDR3 spans 15 amino acids. In germline, CDR1 is SGHVS, CDR2 FNYEAQ. Trimming removed 6 bases at V and 3 bases at J, with 14 bases between. The whole variable domain, filled in from reference TRBV7-6 and TRBJ2-2, reads GAGVSQSPRYKVTKRGQDVALRCDPISGHVSLYWYRQALGQGPEFLTYFNYEAQQDKSGLPNDRFSAERPEGSISTLTIQRTEQRDSAMYRCASSLEPTYTGELFFGEGSRLTVL.

V usage is TRBV2 and J usage is TRBJ2-3; 9 positions match TRBD1. The J segment lost 5 bases and the V segment lost 5 bases, leaving 8 bases of the junction unmatched. The CDR3 length is 15 residues. CDR1 and CDR2 (germline): SNHLY, FYNNEI. The CDR3, as DNA: TGTGCCAGCAGTAGAGACAGGGGGGTCGGAGATACGCAGTATTTT. Its translation: CASSRDRGVGDTQYF.

The chain couples TRBV4-1 to TRBJ2-5, with D perhaps TRBD2 (6 bases). From germline, CDR1 is MGHRA and CDR2 YSYEKL. The CDR3 is 18 amino acids. With 0 bases removed from V and 7 bases from J, the gap between germline ends came to 24 bases. CDR3 nucleotide sequence: TGCGCCAGCAGCCAAGAGAGTGGAGGGGACTCTTGGGGTGGGACCCAGTACTTC. Translating it yields CASSQESGGDSWGGTQYF.

DNA of the CDR3: TGTGCCAGCTCACCCGAGGGACAGGGCTACGAGCAGTACTTC. It translates to CASSPEGQGYEQYF. The chain couples TRBV18 to TRBJ2-7, with 9 bases matching TRBD1. In germline, CDR1 is KGHSH, CDR2 LQKENI. The ends lost 3 bases at V and 3 bases at J; junction bases unmatched: 3. The length of the CDR3 is 14 residues.

As regards this clone: Other DNA sequences in this sample translate to the same CDR3. This chain uses TRBV2 with TRBJ2-7; possibly TRBD2 for D (7 bases). CDR1 is SNHLY and CDR2 is FYNNEI in the germline V gene. This CDR3 has 14 residues. The V end was cut by 6 bases, the J end by 7 bases, with 19 bases between. CDR3 region: CASRVAGGRGEQYF. In DNA, the CDR3 is TGTGCCAGCAGGGTCGCCGGGGGGCGGGGGGAGCAGTACTTC.

This clone was seen more than once but under ten times. The chain joins TRBV3-1 (or the pseudogene TRBV3-2) to TRBJ2-7; D perhaps matches TRBD2 (6 bases). The germline gives CDR1 LGHDT, CDR2 YNNKEL (reference sequence). V was clipped by 1 base and J by 1 base, with 11 bases between them. This CDR3 has 15 amino acids. CDR3 bases: TGTGCCAGCAGCCAAGCAGGGCGGGGATCCTACGAGCAGTACTTC. Residues: CASSQAGRGSYEQYF.

This chain joins TRBV30 and TRBJ2-7, with 11 positions matching TRBD1. The germline V gene has CDR1 GTSNPN and CDR2 SVGIG (reference sequence). J gave up 8 bases and V 2 bases, and 8 bases lay outside the gene matches. The CDR3 has 14 residues. DNA for the CDR3: TGTGCCTGGAGTCTGGGACAGGGGGAAGGGAAGCAGTACTTC. Translating it yields CAWSLGQGEGKQYF.

The chain couples TRBV7-9 to TRBJ2-4; D unclear. Trimming took 2 bases from V and 0 from J, leaving 14 bases between them. CDR1 and CDR2 (germline): SEHNR, FQNEAQ (reference sequence). The CDR3 is 17 residues long. Written as DNA, the CDR3 is TGTGCCAGCAGCTTATTTTCAGGTCTTCTAGCCAAAAACATTCAGTACTTC. As protein: CASSLFSGLLAKNIQYF.

This chain joins TRBV30 and TRBJ1-6; 8 bases line up with TRBD1. The CDR3 contains 14 residues. After removal of 4 bases from V and 10 bases from J, the junction contained 9 bases not matched to a gene. Germline CDR1 GTSNPN, CDR2 SVGIG (reference sequence). In DNA, the CDR3 is TGTGCCTGGACCTCCCTGGCAGGGGGCTCACCCCTCCACTTT. Translation: CAWTSLAGGSPLHF.

This clone was detected once. This chain connects TRBV29-1 to TRBJ2-3; 8 nucleotides line up with TRBD1. The length of the CDR3 is 13 residues. Germline V gene lookup returns CDR1 SQVTM and CDR2 ANQGSEA. The V and J ends lost 6 bases and 6 bases, in that order; junction bases with no gene match: 8. CDR3 bases: TGCAGCGTGAAATGGACAGGGACCGATACGCAGTATTTT. As protein: CSVKWTGTDTQYF.

The V gene is TRBV6-2 or TRBV6-3, the J gene TRBJ2-1; 8 positions match TRBD2. Germline CDR1 reads MNHEY; CDR2 reads SVGEGT. The CDR3 runs to 18 residues. Unmatched junction bases numbered 10, after V lost 2 bases and J lost 1 base. CDR3 in amino acids: CASSYGAGGNPSYNEQFF. In nucleotides, the CDR3 is TGTGCCAGCAGTTACGGGGCGGGGGGAAACCCTTCCTACAATGAGCAGTTCTTC.

This clone was observed a few times. The chain carries TRBV4-2 and TRBJ2-5, with TRBD2 identical over 7 bases. The V segment lost 2 bases and the J segment 2 bases; nucleotides outside the gene matches: 11. This CDR3 has 17 amino acids. The germline gives CDR1 LGHNA, CDR2 YNFKEQ. CDR3 residues: CASSQFIREEGQETQYF. For the CDR3, the DNA is TGTGCCAGCAGCCAATTTATACGGGAGGAGGGGCAAGAGACCCAGTACTTC.

The V call is TRBV2, the J call TRBJ1-6; D is perhaps TRBD1 (5 bases). The length of the CDR3 is 18 residues. Deletions cut 0 bases from V and 7 bases from J, with 19 bases between. Looked up from germline, CDR1 is SNHLY and CDR2 is FYNNEI. The DNA for the CDR3 is TGTGCCAGCAGTGAAGCGCGAGTCGACAGAATTTCAAATTCACCCCTCCACTTT. It translates to CASSEARVDRISNSPLHF.

Notes on this clone: Other DNA sequences from this sample encode an identical CDR3 as well. J is TRBJ2-5 and V is TRBV28; no clear D gene. The CDR3 totals 11 residues. Per the germline V gene, CDR1 is MDHEN and CDR2 is SYDVKM. Trimming took 4 bases from V and 4 from J, leaving 4 bases between them. CDR3 bases: TGTGCCAGCAGTTCGAGAGAGACCCAGTACTTC. Encoded protein: CASSSRETQYF. Combining the CDR3 with reference TRBV28 and TRBJ2-5 gives the whole variable domain DVKVTQSSRYLVKRTGEKVFLECVQDMDHENMFWYRQDPGLGLRLIYFSYDVKMKEKGDIPEGYSVSREKKERFSLILESASTNQTSMYLCASSSRETQYFGPGTRLLVL.

This chain uses TRBV28 with TRBJ1-2; D uncertain. Germline CDR1 is MDHEN and CDR2 is SYDVKM. Trimming stripped 3 bases from V and 2 bases from J, with 4 bases between. This CDR3 region has 12 residues. CDR3 DNA: TGTGCCAGCAGTTTCATGAACTATGGCTACACCTTC. This translates into CASSFMNYGYTF.

The CDR3 sequence is CASSLAGWAASSYNEQFF. In DNA, the CDR3 is TGCGCCAGCAGCTTGGCCGGTTGGGCCGCAAGCTCCTACAATGAGCAGTTCTTC. The chain combines TRBV5-1 with TRBJ2-1; D is undetermined. Germline V CDR1 and CDR2: SGHRS, YFSETQ. The CDR3 is made up of 18 amino acids. The germline V and J ends were trimmed by 0 bases and 0 bases, with 16 bases remaining between them.

The V call is TRBV28, the J call TRBJ2-2; a weak D match, TRBD2 (6 bases). V was pared by 5 bases and J by 0 bases, with 13 bases between. The CDR3 has 16 residues. The germline V gene has CDR1 MDHEN and CDR2 SYDVKM. The CDR3 sequence is CASSLAKTPNTGELFF. CDR3 sequence (DNA): TGTGCCAGCAGTCTAGCGAAGACACCGAACACCGGGGAGCTGTTTTTT.

This rearrangement joins TRBV5-1 to TRBJ2-6; D is unclear. Trimming shortened V by 4 bases and J by 3 bases, and 11 bases separated the two germline ends. The CDR3 spans 15 residues. From germline, CDR1 is SGHRS and CDR2 YFSETQ. CDR3 loop: CASSPLGGGANVLTF. The CDR3 DNA follows: TGCGCCAGCAGCCCCCTAGGTGGTGGGGCCAACGTCCTGACTTTC.

V is TRBV7-2 and J is TRBJ1-2; D is ambiguous. Germline V CDR1 and CDR2: SGHTA, FQGNSA. The CDR3 is made up of 11 amino acids. Trimming removed 5 bases from V and 7 bases from J, with 8 bases in between. The CDR3 protein is CASSPGFGYTF. The CDR3 DNA reads as TGTGCCAGCAGCCCGGGGTTTGGCTACACCTTC.

The rearrangement joins TRBV5-1 to TRBJ1-1, with TRBD1 matching 7 bases. In germline, CDR1 is SGHRS, CDR2 YFSETQ. CDR3 length equals 15 residues. V was clipped by 4 bases and J by 10 bases; unmatched bases: 16. CDR3 in amino acids: CASSPGDSSPAGAFF. The CDR3 DNA reads as TGCGCCAGCAGCCCCGGGGACAGCAGCCCGGCGGGAGCTTTCTTT.

Note on this clone: The sample holds other DNA sequences that translate to the same CDR3. This chain links TRBV7-9 with TRBJ2-7, with TRBD1 matching 9 bases. From germline, CDR1 is SEHNR and CDR2 FQNEAQ (reference sequence). The CDR3 is made up of 14 amino acids. V was clipped by 4 bases and J by 7 bases; unmatched bases: 8. CDR3 residues: CASSSPGQGGEQYF. CDR3 DNA sequence: TGTGCCAGCAGCTCCCCGGGACAGGGTGGTGAGCAGTACTTC.

The J gene is TRBJ1-5, the V gene TRBV6-2 or TRBV6-3; 7 bases are a match to TRBD1. The CDR3 consists of 15 residues. The ends lost 3 bases at V and 2 bases at J; junction bases unmatched: 4. Germline values: CDR1 MNHEY, CDR2 SVGEGT. The CDR3 loop reads CASSYTGVRNQPQHF. CDR3 bases: TGTGCCAGCAGTTATACAGGGGTACGCAATCAGCCCCAGCATTTT.

This sequence joins TRBV30 and TRBJ1-3, with a tentative D call TRBD1 (6 bases). V lost 4 bases to trimming and J lost 0 bases, with 7 bases between them. Germline CDR1 reads GTSNPN; CDR2 reads SVGIG (reference sequence). The length of the CDR3 is 13 residues. CDR3 bases: TGTGCCTGGACGGACAGCTCTGGAAACACCATATATTTT. It codes for CAWTDSSGNTIYF.

The chain couples TRBV28 to TRBJ2-1; 7 positions agree with TRBD2. V was pared by 5 bases and J by 2 bases, with 6 bases of the junction left unmatched. Germline assignment: CDR1 MDHEN and CDR2 SYDVKM. The CDR3 covers 15 residues. This chain's CDR3 is CASSQSSGAYNEQFF. The CDR3 DNA reads TGTGCCAGCAGTCAATCTAGCGGTGCCTACAATGAGCAGTTCTTC.

J is TRBJ2-3 and V is TRBV2, with 7 bases matching TRBD2. CDR1 SNHLY and CDR2 FYNNEI come from the germline V gene. This CDR3 comprises 16 residues. Trimming cost V 6 bases and J 5 bases; bases outside gene matches: 14. As DNA, the CDR3 is TGTGCCAGCAGCCTCTTAAGCGGGACCTCCAAAGATACGCAGTATTTT. Its protein product is CASSLLSGTSKDTQYF. Based on the CDR3 plus reference TRBV2 and TRBJ2-3, the full variable domain is EPEVTQTPSHQVTQMGQEVILRCVPISNHLYFYWYRQILGQKVEFLVSFYNNEISEKSEIFDDQFSVERPDGSNFTLKIRSTKLEDSAMYFCASSLLSGTSKDTQYFGPGTRLTVL.

V gene TRBV4-1 combines with J gene TRBJ2-1; 8 bases agree with TRBD1. V lost 6 bases to trimming and J lost 0 bases; unmatched junction nucleotides: 1. There are 14 residues in the CDR3. The germline CDR1 and CDR2 sequences are MGHRA and YSYEKL. The DNA of the CDR3 is TGCGCCAGCAGTGACAGGGGCTCCTACAATGAGCAGTTCTTC. Translated, it gives CASSDRGSYNEQFF.

This rearrangement joins TRBV2 to TRBJ1-3; D is possibly TRBD1 (6 bases). V lost 10 bases, J lost 2 bases, and 12 bases lay in between. The CDR3 length is 13 residues. Per germline, CDR1 SNHLY and CDR2 FYNNEI. Written as DNA, the CDR3 is TGTGCCACCACTACAGGGACTGGAAACACCATATATTTT. Translated: CATTTGTGNTIYF. Supplemented by reference TRBV2 and TRBJ1-3, the full variable domain reads EPEVTQTPSHQVTQMGQEVILRCVPISNHLYFYWYRQILGQKVEFLVSFYNNEISEKSEIFDDQFSVERPDGSNFTLKIRSTKLEDSAMYFCATTTGTGNTIYFGEGSWLTVV.

V is TRBV3-1 (or the pseudogene TRBV3-2) and J is TRBJ1-2, with 8 bases identical to TRBD1. This CDR3 has 15 residues. V shed 3 bases and J 7 bases; nucleotides not matched to a gene: 10. Germline CDR1 and CDR2: LGHDT and YNNKEL (reference sequence). For the CDR3, the DNA is TGTGCCAGCAGCCAGCAGGGCAGGGGGCAGGGTGGCTACACCTTC. It yields the protein CASSQQGRGQGGYTF.